Included here is one T cell receptor (beta chain) sequence, with context. These data come from a study of blood T cell repertoires in COVID-19. Original analysis: Amplification of reference gene primers was used by the study to estimate nucleated cell counts. Some clones are missing from TCRdb's copy, which holds only in-frame ones; the method was immunoSEQ multiplex PCR. Clone size and V and J calls were adopted from that table, with D and trimming inferred from the DNA. The sample records 65,000 to 90,000 clones, roughly 83% being singletons. The CDR3 sequence is 16 residues long. Unmatched junction bases numbered 4, after V lost 2 bases and J lost 5 bases. The germline V gene encodes CDR1 MNHEY and CDR2 SVGAGI.

J is TRBJ2-5 and V is TRBV6-5, with 14 nucleotides matching TRBD2. What was sequenced was peripheral blood. The sequence came from a man older than 75 with active or convalescent COVID-19. The CDR3 bases are TGTGCCAGCAGTTACCAGACTAGCGGGGGGGGTGAGACCCAGTACTTC. This translates into CASSYQTSGGGETQYF.